This TCR beta chain emerged from a study of shared clonotypes between healthy human individuals. In the study overall: The study used three CD4 naive, three CD4 memory, two CD8 naive and one CD8 memory plate per donor.

Assay: immunoSEQ multiplex PCR; the TCRdb copy retains only in-frame clones and omits some. Among some 2 million clones listed, roughly 94% were seen once. CD4+ cells yielded CD45RA+ naive and CD45RA-negative memory subsets. Between the trimmed V and J ends, which lost 7 bases and 7 bases, there was a span of 11 bases. CDR3 length equals 13 residues. The germline gives CDR1 ENHRY, CDR2 SYGVKD. The origin of this receptor is a man aged 18 to 35 in good health. The J gene is TRBJ1-6, the V gene TRBV10-3; D perhaps matches TRBD1 (5 bases). Sequencing was done on a sample of naive CD4+ T cells sorted from blood. Subset denoted: CD45RA+ positively selected. In DNA, the CDR3 is TGTGCCATCACCACAGGAGGGAATTCACCCCTCCACTTT. Translated, it gives CAITTGGNSPLHF.